This entry concerns a single T cell receptor (beta chain). Its antigen is unknown. Through a sample-barcoded 5' primer and a J-beta primer mix, a second PCR was run for roughly 6 to 12 cycles. Template switching added a 12-random-nucleotide identifier to every cDNA molecule. TCRdb re-analysed the 5' RACE reads in MiXCR, keeping a single row per CDR3 protein. The sample gives about 1.8 million distinct CDR3 sequences, about 50% of which show up once; approximately 2.1% is in the top ten. CDR3 length: 14 amino acids. V was trimmed by 6 bases and J by 5 bases, leaving 16 bases between them. This entry belongs to a study of blood T cells in healthy people across ages. Study-wide findings and caveats: More naive CD4+ cells and higher diversity were found in long-lived than in aged donors. A strong correlation between TCR beta diversity and naive T cell percentage was seen.

The sequenced sample consisted of blood. The J gene is TRBJ2-5, the V gene TRBV12-3 or TRBV12-4; D is unresolved. This TCR was recovered from a woman aged 40 to 50 in good health. CDR3 protein: CASSTSWVGETQYF. In nucleotides, the CDR3 is TGTGCCAGCAGCACTTCATGGGTGGGGGAGACCCAGTACTTC.